This TCR beta chain was sequenced during a study of blood T cell repertoires in COVID-19. Per the germline V gene, CDR1 is SGHRS and CDR2 is YFSETQ. The V gene end was trimmed by 4 bases and the J gene end by 0 bases; junction bases not matched to a gene: 3. CDR3 size: 16 residues. Measured with immunoSEQ multiplex PCR; TCRdb has only the in-frame clones, and not every one. Here the sample spans around 300,000 clones, less than 90% being singletons. The sequenced sample was PBMCs or T cells enriched from blood (not recorded which). The chain uses TRBV5-1 and TRBJ2-7, with TRBD2 matching over 14 bases. This clonotype was sampled from a woman in her 50s who had recovered from COVID-19. CDR3 bases: TGCGCCAGCAGCAACGGACTAGCGGGAGGCTCCTACGAGCAGTACTTC. Translating it yields CASSNGLAGGSYEQYF.